Following are 30 T cell receptor beta chains from one sample sequenced in a study of blood T cell repertoires in COVID-19. Repertoires were generated with immunoSEQ multiplex PCR, while TCRdb's copy carries only in-frame clones and drops some. The table lists over 70,000 clones, around 91% of them singletons, with 5% to 7% in the top ten. The sample was peripheral blood. Receptor source: a man younger than 30 with COVID-19, enrolled during active disease.

The V and J genes are TRBV9 and TRBJ1-3; no clear D gene. Deletions cut 2 bases from V and 0 bases from J, with 9 bases between. The CDR3 sequence is 15 residues long. CDR1 is SGDLS and CDR2 is YYNGEE in the germline V gene. CDR3 sequence: CASSVDGSSGNTIYF. The CDR3 coding sequence is TGTGCCAGCAGCGTCGACGGGAGCTCTGGAAACACCATATATTTT.

The chain links TRBV14 to TRBJ2-5, with a weak D call TRBD2 (5 bases). Per germline, CDR1 SGHDN and CDR2 FVKESK. The CDR3 has 15 residues. Trimming shortened V by 6 bases and J by 5 bases, and 19 bases separated the two germline ends. The DNA of the CDR3 is TGTGCCAGCAGTCAACTAGGTTATGGTTGGGAGACCCAGTACTTC. Protein sequence: CASSQLGYGWETQYF.

This clone was seen a single time. This sequence joins TRBV3-1 (or the pseudogene TRBV3-2) and TRBJ1-2; weak D call: TRBD1 (5 bases). Germline lookup yields CDR1 LGHDT and CDR2 YNNKEL (reference sequence). Between the trimmed V and J ends, which lost 1 base and 4 bases, there was a span of 19 bases. The CDR3 totals 17 residues. The CDR3: CASSQVLVQGSGYGYTF. The CDR3 DNA sequence: TGTGCCAGCAGCCAAGTTCTTGTCCAGGGAAGTGGCTATGGCTACACCTTC.

The genes are TRBV5-1 and TRBJ1-2; D uncertain. V shed 5 bases and J shed 6 bases, with 17 bases lying between them. The CDR3 contains 14 residues. Germline lookup yields CDR1 SGHRS and CDR2 YFSETQ. CDR3 loop: CASRMTPSEDGYTF. CDR3 nucleotides: TGCGCCAGCAGGATGACTCCCTCGGAGGATGGCTACACCTTC.

The rearrangement joins TRBV18 to TRBJ2-1; 7 positions agree with TRBD1. The germline gives CDR1 KGHSH, CDR2 LQKENI. There are 15 residues in the CDR3. With V trimmed by 3 bases and J by 6 bases, 8 bases remained unmatched. This chain's CDR3 is CASSPTVAGGNEQFF. The CDR3, as DNA: TGTGCCAGCTCACCTACCGTCGCAGGGGGCAATGAGCAGTTCTTC.

The V call is TRBV28, the J call TRBJ1-2; 9 bases map to TRBD1. From germline, CDR1 is MDHEN and CDR2 SYDVKM. Germline trimming cut 4 bases from V and 7 bases from J; bases unmatched to any gene: 4. The CDR3 runs to 13 residues. The CDR3 protein is CASSSGDRAGYTF. CDR3 in DNA: TGTGCCAGCAGTTCCGGGGACAGGGCTGGCTACACCTTC.

The chain couples TRBV13 to TRBJ1-2; D is possibly TRBD1 (5 bases). The CDR3 loop spans 15 amino acids. Trimming took 5 bases from V and 1 from J, leaving 14 bases between them. Germline V gene sequence: CDR1 PRHDT, CDR2 FYEKMQ (reference sequence). CDR3 region: CASSPTPRDNYGYTF. CDR3 DNA: TGTGCCAGCAGCCCCACCCCCAGGGATAACTATGGCTACACCTTC.

The chain joins TRBV11-1 to TRBJ2-7, with 7 nucleotides matching TRBD2. CDR1 SGHAT and CDR2 FQDESV come from the germline V gene (reference sequence). With 6 bases clipped from V and 3 bases from J, the junction kept 11 bases outside the gene matches. The CDR3 length is 15 residues. The CDR3 DNA reads TGTGCCAGCAGGCCCATCGGGGGGAACAGCTACGAGCAGTACTTC. Translating it yields CASRPIGGNSYEQYF.

This chain connects TRBV11-2 to TRBJ2-7; 9 positions match TRBD1. The CDR3 contains 18 residues. Germline CDR1 and CDR2: SGHAT and FQNNGV. V lost 1 base and J lost 0; bases outside the gene matches: 10. The CDR3 sequence is CASSLGFSGTGSSYEQYF. The CDR3 nucleotides read TGTGCCAGCAGCTTAGGATTTTCCGGGACAGGGAGCTCCTACGAGCAGTACTTC. Looking up the rest from reference TRBV11-2 and TRBJ2-7 gives the full variable domain: EAGVAQSPRYKIIEKRQSVAFWCNPISGHATLYWYQQILGQGPKLLIQFQNNGVVDDSQLPKDRFSAERLKGVDSTLKIQPAKLEDSAVYLCASSLGFSGTGSSYEQYFGPGTRLTVT.

This clone appeared once. The V and J genes are TRBV27 and TRBJ2-1; 10 nucleotides align to TRBD2. The CDR3 totals 16 residues. After removal of 5 bases from V and 6 bases from J, the junction contained 10 bases not matched to a gene. Germline assignment: CDR1 MNHEY and CDR2 SMNVEV (reference sequence). The CDR3 loop reads CASSPQGPSGSNEQFF. The CDR3 DNA reads TGTGCCAGCAGTCCCCAAGGGCCTAGCGGGAGCAATGAGCAGTTCTTC.

This rearrangement joins TRBV6-2 or TRBV6-3 to TRBJ1-6; D gene ambiguous. V was trimmed by 2 bases and J by 9 bases, leaving 11 bases between them. The CDR3 is 14 amino acids. Germline CDR1 MNHEY, CDR2 SVGEGT. The DNA for the CDR3 is TGTGCCAGCAGTTACCAACTAGAGGCTTCACCCCTCCACTTT. Protein: CASSYQLEASPLHF.

V gene TRBV27 combines with J gene TRBJ1-1; 7 nucleotides align to TRBD1. Losses at the gene ends were 7 bases for V and 4 bases for J; bases not matched to a gene: 12. The CDR3 runs to 15 residues. Per the germline V gene, CDR1 is MNHEY and CDR2 is SMNVEV (reference sequence). The CDR3 bases are TGTGCCAGCACCTGGACAGGCGGCGCGATCACTGAAGCTTTCTTT. This encodes CASTWTGGAITEAFF.

The chain joins TRBV6-4 to TRBJ2-3; 9 nucleotides align to TRBD2. The germline CDR1 and CDR2 sequences are MRHNA and SNTAGT. J was trimmed by 2 bases and V by 4 bases; bases with no gene match: 4. This CDR3 spans 15 amino acids. CDR3 DNA: TGTGCCAGCAGTGCAATAGCGGGAGCCACAGATACGCAGTATTTT. This encodes CASSAIAGATDTQYF.

The V and J genes are TRBV11-3 and TRBJ2-7; 14 bases align to TRBD2. Per the germline V gene, CDR1 is SGHNT and CDR2 is YENEEA. V lost 5 bases to trimming and J lost 3 bases; unmatched junction nucleotides: 9. CDR3 length: 17 residues. The CDR3 sequence is CASSAGLAGDTIYEQYF. The CDR3 DNA is TGTGCCAGCAGCGCGGGACTAGCGGGGGACACAATCTACGAGCAGTACTTC.

V gene TRBV6-1 combines with J gene TRBJ1-2; 8 nucleotides agree with TRBD1. Germline lookup yields CDR1 MNHNS and CDR2 SASEGT. V was clipped by 8 bases and J by 0 bases; unmatched bases: 2. CDR3 length: 13 amino acids. CDR3 sequence (DNA): TGTGCCAGCGGGACAGGAGCTAACTATGGCTACACCTTC. Encoded protein: CASGTGANYGYTF.

The CDR3 coding sequence is TGTGCCAGCAGCACACAATCTACAGGGGGCGTCCCGGGAGCCCAGCATTTT. Translated: CASSTQSTGGVPGAQHF. The rearrangement links TRBV7-2 to TRBJ1-5, with TRBD1 matching over 9 bases. J gave up 11 bases and V 5 bases, and 19 bases lay outside the gene matches. CDR3 length: 17 amino acids. Germline V CDR1 and CDR2: SGHTA, FQGNSA. Complete variable domain (other parts from reference TRBV7-2 and TRBJ1-5): GAGVSQSPSNKVTEKGKDVELRCDPISGHTALYWYRQSLGQGLEFLIYFQGNSAPDKSGLPSDRFSAERTGGSVSTLTIQRTQQEDSAVYLCASSTQSTGGVPGAQHFGDGTRLSIL.

The V call is TRBV30, the J call TRBJ2-7; D gene uncertain. Per germline, CDR1 GTSNPN and CDR2 SVGIG (reference sequence). The CDR3 is made up of 13 amino acids. The germline V and J ends were trimmed by 0 bases and 3 bases, with 9 bases remaining between them. The CDR3 DNA reads TGTGCCTGGAGTGTTCCGGCAGGCTACGAGCAGTACTTC. It is translated as CAWSVPAGYEQYF.

This clone was counted between two and nine times. The V and J genes are TRBV12-3 or TRBV12-4 and TRBJ1-1; D remains unclear. Between the trimmed V and J ends, which lost 7 bases and 5 bases, there was a span of 8 bases. This CDR3 region has 11 residues. CDR3 sequence (DNA): TGTGCCAGCACCACGGGGACTGAAGCTTTCTTT. It is translated as CASTTGTEAFF.

The CDR3 region is CASSLAGTSDYEQYF. The CDR3 region has the DNA TGTGCCAGCAGCTTAGCGGGGACTAGCGACTACGAGCAGTACTTC. The rearrangement links TRBV7-2 to TRBJ2-7; 10 nucleotides agree with TRBD2. V lost 0 bases, J lost 3 bases, and 2 bases stayed unmatched. The V gene's germline CDR1 is SGHTA and CDR2 FQGNSA. This CDR3 contains 15 residues.

J is TRBJ2-7 and V is TRBV5-5; TRBD2 is a possible D gene (5 bases). Germline V gene sequence: CDR1 SGHKS, CDR2 YYEKEE (reference sequence). CDR3 length: 13 residues. V shed 2 bases and J shed 3 bases, with 9 bases lying between them. The CDR3 loop is CASSFERNYEQYF. The CDR3 nucleotides are TGTGCCAGCAGCTTCGAGCGGAACTACGAGCAGTACTTC.

The rearrangement joins TRBV5-8 to TRBJ2-7; 10 positions agree with TRBD1. Germline CDR1 and CDR2: SGHTS and YDEGEE. Unmatched junction bases numbered 5, after V lost 4 bases and J lost 4 bases. The CDR3 is made up of 14 amino acids. The CDR3 DNA sequence: TGTGCCAGCAGCGTTGACAGGGGGCTTTACGAGCAGTACTTC. This translates into CASSVDRGLYEQYF.

The chain employs TRBV9 and TRBJ2-3, with 8 bases aligning to TRBD2. This CDR3 is 16 amino acids long. In germline, CDR1 is SGDLS, CDR2 YYNGEE. J gave up 4 bases and V 4 bases, and 11 bases lay outside the gene matches. CDR3 in amino acids: CASSPQGSGTSDTQYF. CDR3 nucleotides: TGTGCCAGCAGCCCCCAGGGTAGCGGGACTTCAGATACGCAGTATTTT.

The J gene is TRBJ2-5, the V gene TRBV10-3; 7 bases line up with TRBD1. V lost 10 bases to trimming and J lost 5 bases; unmatched junction nucleotides: 10. Germline loops: CDR1 ENHRY, CDR2 SYGVKD. This CDR3 is built from 13 residues. In DNA form, the CDR3 reads TGTGCCACAGGGGACAGACCCAAGGAGACCCAGTACTTC. Protein sequence: CATGDRPKETQYF.

V and J are TRBV7-3 and TRBJ1-1, with D possibly being TRBD1 (6 bases). Between the trimmed V and J ends, which lost 4 bases and 5 bases, there was a span of 11 bases. The CDR3 loop spans 13 amino acids. In germline, CDR1 is SGHTA, CDR2 FQGTGA. CDR3 sequence: CASSSQGNTEAFF. CDR3 nucleotides: TGTGCCAGCAGCTCACAGGGTAATACTGAAGCTTTCTTT. The variable domain in full, completed from reference TRBV7-3 and TRBJ1-1, reads GAGVSQTPSNKVTEKGKYVELRCDPISGHTALYWYRQSLGQGPEFLIYFQGTGAADDSGLPNDRFFAVRPEGSVSTLKIQRTERGDSAVYLCASSSQGNTEAFFGQGTRLTVV.

This clone was picked up one time. J is TRBJ1-6 and V is TRBV7-2; D unclear. V lost 1 base to trimming and J lost 14 bases, with 9 bases between them. Germline CDR1 SGHTA, CDR2 FQGNSA. This CDR3 has 12 residues. The CDR3 sequence: CASSLGGFTLHF. CDR3 DNA: TGTGCCAGCAGCTTAGGAGGTTTTACCCTCCACTTT.

This clone has just one count. The J gene is TRBJ1-5, the V gene TRBV28; D gene uncertain. Germline CDR1 and CDR2: MDHEN and SYDVKM. V was cut by 4 bases and J by 1 base, with 8 bases left in between. This CDR3 is built from 14 residues. The CDR3 DNA reads TGTGCCAGCAGTTCGGAGGGAAGCAATCAGCCCCAGCATTTT. It codes for CASSSEGSNQPQHF.

This clone was detected a few times. The V gene is TRBV13, the J gene TRBJ1-3, with a weak D call TRBD1 (6 bases). Germline CDR1 PRHDT, CDR2 FYEKMQ (reference sequence). The CDR3 extends over 16 amino acids. V dropped 5 bases and J dropped 2 bases, with 16 bases sitting between them. The CDR3, as DNA: TGTGCCAGCAGCGTAAAATGGGGGCGGACTGGAAACACCATATATTTT. It specifies CASSVKWGRTGNTIYF.

This chain uses TRBV6-5 with TRBJ1-2; D remains ambiguous. Looked up from germline, CDR1 is MNHEY and CDR2 is SVGAGI. This CDR3 has 12 amino acids. V gave up 9 bases and J gave up 2 bases, with 10 bases separating them. The CDR3 spells CASEPQNYGYTF. In DNA, the CDR3 is TGTGCCAGTGAGCCACAGAACTATGGCTACACCTTC.

V and J are TRBV24-1 and TRBJ2-7; 15 bases line up with TRBD2. The CDR3 consists of 19 residues. CDR1 is KGHDR and CDR2 is SFDVKD in the germline V gene. V dropped 1 base and J dropped 3; count of bases not matched to a gene: 9. The CDR3: CATSDFPGTSGRNLYEQYF. The CDR3 DNA sequence: TGTGCCACCAGTGATTTTCCGGGGACTAGCGGGAGGAACCTCTACGAGCAGTACTTC.

The chain links TRBV5-1 to TRBJ1-1, with D tentatively TRBD1 (6 bases). The germline gives CDR1 SGHRS, CDR2 YFSETQ. Trimming took off 4 bases at V and 3 bases at J, with 16 bases between the two ends. The CDR3 runs 15 residues. This chain's CDR3 is CASSLEGVLYTEAFF. CDR3 DNA sequence: TGCGCCAGCAGCCTGGAGGGGGTTCTGTACACTGAAGCTTTCTTT.